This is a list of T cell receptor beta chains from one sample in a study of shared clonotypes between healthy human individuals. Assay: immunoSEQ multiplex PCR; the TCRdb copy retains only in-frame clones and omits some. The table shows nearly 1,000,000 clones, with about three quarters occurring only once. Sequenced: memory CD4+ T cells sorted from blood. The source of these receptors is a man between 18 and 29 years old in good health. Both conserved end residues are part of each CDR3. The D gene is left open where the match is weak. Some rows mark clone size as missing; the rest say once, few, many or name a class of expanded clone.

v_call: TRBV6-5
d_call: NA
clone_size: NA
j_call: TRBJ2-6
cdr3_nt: TGTGCCAGCAGTTACTCGGCAGGCTCTGGGGCCAACGTCCTGACTTTC
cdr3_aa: CASSYSAGSGANVLTF

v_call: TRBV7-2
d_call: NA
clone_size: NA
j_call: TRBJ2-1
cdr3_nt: TGTGCCAGCAGCTTGCCGCCGCTGGTGCAGTTCTTC
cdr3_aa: CASSLPPLVQFF

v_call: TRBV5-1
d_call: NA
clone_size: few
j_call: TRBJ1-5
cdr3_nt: TGCGCCAGCAGCCAGGCCGGGACGGAGAATCAGCCCCAGCATTTT
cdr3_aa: CASSQAGTENQPQHF

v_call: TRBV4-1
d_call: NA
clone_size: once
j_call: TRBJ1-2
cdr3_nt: TGCGCCAGCAGCCAGGGGGGGTTCGGTGTTTCGGACTATGGCTACACCTTC
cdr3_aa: CASSQGGFGVSDYGYTF

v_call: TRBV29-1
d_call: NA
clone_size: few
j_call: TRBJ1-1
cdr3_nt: TGCAGCGTTGTGGTCGGGAACACTGAAGCTTTCTTT
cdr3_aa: CSVVVGNTEAFF

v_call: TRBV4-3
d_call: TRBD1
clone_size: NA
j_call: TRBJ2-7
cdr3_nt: TGCGCCAGCAGCCCGGGACAGGGGAGGGAGCAGTACTTC
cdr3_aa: CASSPGQGREQYF

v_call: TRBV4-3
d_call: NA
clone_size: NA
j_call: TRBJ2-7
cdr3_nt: TGCGCCAGCAGCCAGCCCCGGGACAACTCCTACGAGCAGTACTTC
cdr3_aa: CASSQPRDNSYEQYF

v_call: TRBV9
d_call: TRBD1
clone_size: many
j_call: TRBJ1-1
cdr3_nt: TGTGCCAGCAGCGTAGGCCTTGGGGGACAGGGGTACGTGAACACTGAAGCTTTCTTT
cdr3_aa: CASSVGLGGQGYVNTEAFF

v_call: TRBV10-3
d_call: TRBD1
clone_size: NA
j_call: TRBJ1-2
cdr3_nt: TGTGCCATCAGTGGAACAACAGGGGGCGCTGACTATGGCTACACCTTC
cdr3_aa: CAISGTTGGADYGYTF

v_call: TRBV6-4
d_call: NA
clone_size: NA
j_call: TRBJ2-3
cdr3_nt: TGTGCCAGCAGTGATAAGCCGGGAGCGGCAGATACGCAGTATTTT
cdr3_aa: CASSDKPGAADTQYF

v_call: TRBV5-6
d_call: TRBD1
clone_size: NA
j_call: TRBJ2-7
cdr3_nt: TGTGCCAGCAGCACCCTAAGGACAGGGGCCGTCTACGAGCAGTACTTC
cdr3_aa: CASSTLRTGAVYEQYF

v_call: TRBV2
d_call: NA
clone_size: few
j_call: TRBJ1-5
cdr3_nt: TGTGCCAGCCACAGGGATAGCAATCAGCCCCAGCATTTT
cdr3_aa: CASHRDSNQPQHF

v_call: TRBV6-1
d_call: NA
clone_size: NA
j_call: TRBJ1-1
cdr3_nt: TGTGCCAGCAGCGAAGGGAGGGAAGCTTTCTTT
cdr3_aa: CASSEGREAFF

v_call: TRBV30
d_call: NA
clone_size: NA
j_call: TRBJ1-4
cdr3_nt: TGTGCCTGCCGGGCGGGGAATGAAAAACTGTTTTTT
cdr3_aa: CACRAGNEKLFF

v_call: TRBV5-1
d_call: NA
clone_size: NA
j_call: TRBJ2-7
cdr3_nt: TGCGCCAGCTATCACCCGCCGTTTGTGTGCGAGCAGTACTTC
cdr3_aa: CASYHPPFVCEQYF

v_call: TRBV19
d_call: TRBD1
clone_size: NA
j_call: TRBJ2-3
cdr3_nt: TGTGCCAGTAGCCCGCAGGGGGCCTCAGATACGCAGTATTTT
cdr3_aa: CASSPQGASDTQYF

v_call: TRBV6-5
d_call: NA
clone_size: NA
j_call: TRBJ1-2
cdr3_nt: TGTGCCAGCAGTCCCGACAGGCGGGCTAACTATGGCTACACCTTC
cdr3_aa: CASSPDRRANYGYTF

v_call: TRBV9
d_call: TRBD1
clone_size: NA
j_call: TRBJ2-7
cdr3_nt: TGTGCCAGCAGCCTGACAGGGGGTGACTACGAGCAGTACTTC
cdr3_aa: CASSLTGGDYEQYF

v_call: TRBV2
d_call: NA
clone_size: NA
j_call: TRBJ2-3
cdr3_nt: TGTGCCAGCAGTCCTCAATCATCCGGGGGTACGCAGTATTTT
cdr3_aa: CASSPQSSGGTQYF

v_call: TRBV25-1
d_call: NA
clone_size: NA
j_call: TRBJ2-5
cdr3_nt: TGTGCCAGCAGTGAATCGGGGGGCGGATTTCAAGAGACCCAGTACTTC
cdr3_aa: CASSESGGGFQETQYF

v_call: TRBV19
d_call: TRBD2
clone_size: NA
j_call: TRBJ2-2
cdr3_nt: TGTGCCAGTAGTACCTCCGGGACTAGCCCAACCGGGGAGCTGTTTTTT
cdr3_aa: CASSTSGTSPTGELFF

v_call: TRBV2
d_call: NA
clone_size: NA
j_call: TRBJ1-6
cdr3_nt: TGTGCCAGCAGTGTAGGAACAGATAATTCACCCCTCCACTTT
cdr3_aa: CASSVGTDNSPLHF

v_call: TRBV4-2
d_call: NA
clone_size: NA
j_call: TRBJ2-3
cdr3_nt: TGTGCCAGCAGCAACGGGCAGTCCTATGATACGCAGTATTTT
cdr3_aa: CASSNGQSYDTQYF

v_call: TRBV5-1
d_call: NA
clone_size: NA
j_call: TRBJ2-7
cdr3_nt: NA
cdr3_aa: CASRPLWQGRYEQYF

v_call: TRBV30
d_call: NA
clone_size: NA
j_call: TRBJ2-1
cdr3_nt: TGTGCCTGGTCCAGAGGTACCTACAATGAGCAGTTCTTC
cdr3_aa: CAWSRGTYNEQFF

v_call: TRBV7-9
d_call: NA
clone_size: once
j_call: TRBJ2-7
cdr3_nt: TGTGCCAGCAGCCAGGGAGGCTCCTACGAGCAGTACTTC
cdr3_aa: CASSQGGSYEQYF

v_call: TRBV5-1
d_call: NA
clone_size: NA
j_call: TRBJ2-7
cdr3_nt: TGCGCCAGCAGCCTCCCCCTCCCCTACGAGCAGTACTTC
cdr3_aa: CASSLPLPYEQYF

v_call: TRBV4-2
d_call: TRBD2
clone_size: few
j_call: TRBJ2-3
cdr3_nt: TGTGCCAGCAGCCCCCGGCTAGCGGGGGGGAGCACAGATACGCAGTATTTT
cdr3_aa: CASSPRLAGGSTDTQYF

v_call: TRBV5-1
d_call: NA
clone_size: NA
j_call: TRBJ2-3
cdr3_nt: TGCGCCAGCAGCTTGGACGGCGGCTCAGATACGCAGTATTTT
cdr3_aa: CASSLDGGSDTQYF

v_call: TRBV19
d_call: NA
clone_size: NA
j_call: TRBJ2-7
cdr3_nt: TGTGCCAGTAGTAGACCCCCAGGGACCTACGAGCAGTACTTC
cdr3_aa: CASSRPPGTYEQYF

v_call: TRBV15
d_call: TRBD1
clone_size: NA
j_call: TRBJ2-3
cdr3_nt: TGTGCCACCAGCAGGGGACAGGGAGGGACAGATACGCAGTATTTT
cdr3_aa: CATSRGQGGTDTQYF

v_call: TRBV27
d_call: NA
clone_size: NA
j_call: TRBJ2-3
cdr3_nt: TGTGCCAGCAGTTTTTGGGGGGCAGATACGCAGTATTTT
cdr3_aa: CASSFWGADTQYF

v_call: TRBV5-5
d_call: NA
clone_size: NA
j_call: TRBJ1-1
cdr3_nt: TGTGCCAGCAGCTTGGGGCAGGGCGAAGCTTTCTTT
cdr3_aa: CASSLGQGEAFF

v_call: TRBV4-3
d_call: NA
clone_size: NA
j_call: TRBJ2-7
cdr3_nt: TGCGCCAGCAGCCAAGAGTTAGCCTACCCCTACGAGCAGTACTTC
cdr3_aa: CASSQELAYPYEQYF

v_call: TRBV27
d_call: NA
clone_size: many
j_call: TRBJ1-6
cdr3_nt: TGTGCCAGCAGTTTAGACAGACCTAATTCACCCCTCCACTTT
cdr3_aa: CASSLDRPNSPLHF

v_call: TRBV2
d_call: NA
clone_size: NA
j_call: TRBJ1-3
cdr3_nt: TGTGCCAGCAGTGTTACAGGGTTAGGAAACACCATATATTTT
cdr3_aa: CASSVTGLGNTIYF

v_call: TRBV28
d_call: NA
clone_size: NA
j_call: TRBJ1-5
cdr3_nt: TGTGCCAGCAGTTTTAGGAGGGGAGATCAGCCCCAGCATTTT
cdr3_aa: CASSFRRGDQPQHF

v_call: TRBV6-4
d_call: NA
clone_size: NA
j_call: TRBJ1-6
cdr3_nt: TGTGCCAGCAGTGACCGGACTAATTCACCCCTCCACTTT
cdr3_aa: CASSDRTNSPLHF

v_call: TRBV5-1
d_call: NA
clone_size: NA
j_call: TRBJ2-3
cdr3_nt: TGCGCCAGCAGTGACGGGTTCACAGATACGCAGTATTTT
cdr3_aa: CASSDGFTDTQYF

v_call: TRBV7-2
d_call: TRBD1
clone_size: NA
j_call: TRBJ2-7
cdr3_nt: TGTGCCAGCACCATGCAAGCGGGACAGGGGTACGAGCAGTACTTC
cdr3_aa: CASTMQAGQGYEQYF

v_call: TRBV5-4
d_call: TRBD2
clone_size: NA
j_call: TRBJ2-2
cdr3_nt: TGTGCCAGCAGCTTTCTAGCGATCGCGGGGGGTGTAACCGGGGAGCTGTTTTTT
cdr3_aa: CASSFLAIAGGVTGELFF

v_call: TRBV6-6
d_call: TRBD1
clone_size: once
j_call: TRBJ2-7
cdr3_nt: TGTGCCAGCAGGACAGGGACAACCTACGAGCAGTACTTC
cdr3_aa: CASRTGTTYEQYF

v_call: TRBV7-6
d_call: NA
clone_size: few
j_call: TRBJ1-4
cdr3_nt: TGTGCCAGCAGCTTAGGGTCTTCAAAAGAAAAACTGTTTTTT
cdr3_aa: CASSLGSSKEKLFF

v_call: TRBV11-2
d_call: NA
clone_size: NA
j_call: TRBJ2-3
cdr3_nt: TGTGCCAGCAGCTCGAGACCATGGATCGGCACAGATACGCAGTATTTT
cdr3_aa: CASSSRPWIGTDTQYF

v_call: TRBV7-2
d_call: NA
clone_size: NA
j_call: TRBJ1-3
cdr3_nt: TGTGCCAGCAGCCGGACGGCCTCTGGAAACACCATATATTTT
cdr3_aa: CASSRTASGNTIYF

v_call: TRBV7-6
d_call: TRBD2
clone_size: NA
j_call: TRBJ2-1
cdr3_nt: TGTGCCAGGACTGACCAGCGGGAGTTCCGGGGTGAGCAGTTCTTC
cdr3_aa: CARTDQREFRGEQFF

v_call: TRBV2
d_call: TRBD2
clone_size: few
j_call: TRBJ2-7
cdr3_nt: TGTGCCAGCCGGGAGCGGGAGGCCACCTACTACGAGCAGTACTTC
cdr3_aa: CASREREATYYEQYF

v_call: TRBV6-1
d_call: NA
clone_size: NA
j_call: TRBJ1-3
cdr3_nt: TGTGCCAGCAGTGAATTAGTGGGGGCTGGAAACACCATATATTTT
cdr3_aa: CASSELVGAGNTIYF

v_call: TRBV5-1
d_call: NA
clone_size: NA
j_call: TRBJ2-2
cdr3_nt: TGCGCCAGCAGCTTGGAGGGGCTGAGCACCGGGGAGCTGTTTTTT
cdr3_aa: CASSLEGLSTGELFF

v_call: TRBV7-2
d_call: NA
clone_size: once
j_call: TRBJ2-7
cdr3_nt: TGTGCCAGCAGCTTATCTACCGCCACCTACGAGCAGTACTTC
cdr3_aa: CASSLSTATYEQYF

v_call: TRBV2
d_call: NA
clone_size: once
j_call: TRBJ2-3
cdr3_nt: TGTGCCAGCAGTGTGGGGGTAGATACGCAGTATTTT
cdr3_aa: CASSVGVDTQYF

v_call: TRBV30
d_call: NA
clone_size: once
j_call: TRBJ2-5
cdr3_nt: TGTGCCTGGAGCCCGGGAGCCCAAGTTGGGACCCAGTACTTC
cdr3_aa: CAWSPGAQVGTQYF

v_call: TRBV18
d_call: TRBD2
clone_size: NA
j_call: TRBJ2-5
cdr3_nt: TGTGCCAGCTCACCAAGCGGGGCCGGGGAGACCCAGTACTTC
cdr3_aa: CASSPSGAGETQYF

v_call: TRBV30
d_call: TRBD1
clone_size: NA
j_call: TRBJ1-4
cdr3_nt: TGTGCCTGGAGTGGGGACAGGGTATTCACTAATGAAAAACTGTTTTTT
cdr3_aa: CAWSGDRVFTNEKLFF

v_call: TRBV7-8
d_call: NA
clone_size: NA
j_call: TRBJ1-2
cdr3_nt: TGTGCCAGCAGCCCCGGGGGTCCGAGGGGCTACACCTTC
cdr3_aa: CASSPGGPRGYTF

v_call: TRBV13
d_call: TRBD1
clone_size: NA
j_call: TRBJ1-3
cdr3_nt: TGTGCCAGCAGACGAACAGGGGGCTTAGGAAACACCATATATTTT
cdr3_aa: CASRRTGGLGNTIYF

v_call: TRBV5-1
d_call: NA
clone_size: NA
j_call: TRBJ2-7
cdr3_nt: TGCGCCAGCAGCTTGCTCCTTAACTACGAGCAGTACTTC
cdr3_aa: CASSLLLNYEQYF

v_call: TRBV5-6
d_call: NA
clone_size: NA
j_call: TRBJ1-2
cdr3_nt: TGTGCCAGCAGCATCAGGGATACTAACTATGGCTACACCTTC
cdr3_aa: CASSIRDTNYGYTF

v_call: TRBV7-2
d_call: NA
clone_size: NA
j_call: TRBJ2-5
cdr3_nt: TGTGCCAGCAGCGAACAAGGATGGGGTAGAGAGACCCAGTACTTC
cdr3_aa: CASSEQGWGRETQYF

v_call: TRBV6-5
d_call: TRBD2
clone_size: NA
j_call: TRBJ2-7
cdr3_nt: TGTGCCAGCAGTTACACTCCGGGACTAGCGTACGAGCAGTACTTC
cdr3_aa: CASSYTPGLAYEQYF